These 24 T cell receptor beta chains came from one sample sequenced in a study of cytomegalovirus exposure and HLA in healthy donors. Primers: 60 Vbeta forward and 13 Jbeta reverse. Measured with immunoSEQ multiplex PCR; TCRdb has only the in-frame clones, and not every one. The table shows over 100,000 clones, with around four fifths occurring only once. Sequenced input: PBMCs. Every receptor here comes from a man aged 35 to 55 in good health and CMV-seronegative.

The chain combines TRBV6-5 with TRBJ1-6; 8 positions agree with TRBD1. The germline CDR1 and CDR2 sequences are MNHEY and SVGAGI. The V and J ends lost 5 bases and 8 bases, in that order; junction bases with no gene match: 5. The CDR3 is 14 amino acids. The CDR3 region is CASSPGTGDSPLHF. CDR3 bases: TGTGCCAGCAGTCCCGGGACAGGTGATTCACCCCTCCACTTT.

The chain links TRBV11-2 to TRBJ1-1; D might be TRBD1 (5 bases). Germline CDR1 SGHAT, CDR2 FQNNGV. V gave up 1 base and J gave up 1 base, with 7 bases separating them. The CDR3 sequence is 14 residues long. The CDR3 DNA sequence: TGTGCCAGCAGCTTAGGGGGCGGGAACACTGAAGCTTTCTTT. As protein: CASSLGGGNTEAFF.

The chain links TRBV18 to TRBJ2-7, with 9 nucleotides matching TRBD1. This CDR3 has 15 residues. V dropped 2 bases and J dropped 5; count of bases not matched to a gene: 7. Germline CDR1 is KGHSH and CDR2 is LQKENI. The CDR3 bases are TGTGCCAGCTCACCATTCGCCGGACAGGGGAACGAGCAGTACTTC. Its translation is CASSPFAGQGNEQYF.

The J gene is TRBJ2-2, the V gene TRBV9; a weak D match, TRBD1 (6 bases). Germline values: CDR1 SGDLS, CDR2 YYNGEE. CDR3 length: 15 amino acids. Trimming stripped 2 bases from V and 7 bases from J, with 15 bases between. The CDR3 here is CASSVENRVNGELFF. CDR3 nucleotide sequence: TGTGCCAGCAGCGTGGAAAACAGGGTGAACGGGGAGCTGTTTTTT.

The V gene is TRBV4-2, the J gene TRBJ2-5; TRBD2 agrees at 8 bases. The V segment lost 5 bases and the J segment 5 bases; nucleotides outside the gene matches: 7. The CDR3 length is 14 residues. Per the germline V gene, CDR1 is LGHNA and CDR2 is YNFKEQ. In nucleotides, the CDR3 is TGTGCCAGCAGCACCCCGGGAGGGCGGGAGACCCAGTACTTC. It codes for CASSTPGGRETQYF.

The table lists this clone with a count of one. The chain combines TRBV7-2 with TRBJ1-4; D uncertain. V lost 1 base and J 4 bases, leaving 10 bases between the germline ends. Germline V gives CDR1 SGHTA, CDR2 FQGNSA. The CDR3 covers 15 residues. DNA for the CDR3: TGTGCCAGCAGCTTAGTTACCGGGGATAATGAAAAACTGTTTTTT. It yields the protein CASSLVTGDNEKLFF.

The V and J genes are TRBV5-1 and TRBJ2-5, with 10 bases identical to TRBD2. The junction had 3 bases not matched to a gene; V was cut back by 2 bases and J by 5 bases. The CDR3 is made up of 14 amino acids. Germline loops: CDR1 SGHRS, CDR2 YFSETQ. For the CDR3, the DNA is TGCGCCAGCAGCTTTGGGACTAGCGAGGAGACCCAGTACTTC. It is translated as CASSFGTSEETQYF.

As DNA, the CDR3 is TGTGCCAGCAGCTCGGGCGGGACCCATGAAAAACTGTTTTTT. Amino acids: CASSSGGTHEKLFF. V gene TRBV7-2 combines with J gene TRBJ1-4; D is possibly TRBD1 (5 bases). Deletions cut 4 bases from V and 6 bases from J, with 12 bases between. This CDR3 has 14 amino acids. CDR1 and CDR2 (germline): SGHTA, FQGNSA.

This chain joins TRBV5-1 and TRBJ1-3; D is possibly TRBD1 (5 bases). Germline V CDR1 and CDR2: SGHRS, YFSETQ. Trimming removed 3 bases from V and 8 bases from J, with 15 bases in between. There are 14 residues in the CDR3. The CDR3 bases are TGCGCCAGCAGCTCCAGCGGTTGGGGGGACACCATATATTTT. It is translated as CASSSSGWGDTIYF.

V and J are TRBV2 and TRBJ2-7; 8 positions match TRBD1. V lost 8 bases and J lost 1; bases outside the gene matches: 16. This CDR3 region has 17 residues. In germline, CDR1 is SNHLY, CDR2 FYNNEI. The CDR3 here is CASDQGGGQGYSYEQYF. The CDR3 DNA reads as TGTGCCAGCGACCAAGGGGGAGGACAGGGATATTCCTACGAGCAGTACTTC.

The CDR3 here is CASSETGSWGYTF. The DNA for the CDR3 is TGTGCCAGCAGCGAAACAGGGTCTTGGGGCTACACCTTC. The chain uses TRBV7-2 and TRBJ1-2; D is perhaps TRBD1 (6 bases). Germline assignment: CDR1 SGHTA and CDR2 FQGNSA. The length of the CDR3 is 13 residues. V was trimmed by 5 bases and J by 8 bases, leaving 15 bases between them.

CDR3 amino acids: CASSPQTGGSEKLFF. The CDR3 DNA sequence: TGTGCCAGCAGCCCTCAGACAGGGGGTAGTGAAAAACTGTTTTTT. The chain employs TRBV7-2 and TRBJ1-4; 9 bases are a match to TRBD1. The CDR3 runs 15 residues. The germline V gene has CDR1 SGHTA and CDR2 FQGNSA. J was trimmed by 7 bases and V by 5 bases; bases with no gene match: 8.

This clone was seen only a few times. CDR3 sequence: CASSVEAGTNSPLHF. The CDR3 region has the DNA TGTGCCAGCAGCGTAGAGGCAGGGACAAATTCACCCCTCCACTTT. The chain recombines TRBV9 with TRBJ1-6, with TRBD1 as a possible D gene (6 bases). With 0 bases removed from V and 7 bases from J, the gap between germline ends came to 11 bases. This CDR3 has 15 amino acids. Germline CDR1 and CDR2: SGDLS and YYNGEE.

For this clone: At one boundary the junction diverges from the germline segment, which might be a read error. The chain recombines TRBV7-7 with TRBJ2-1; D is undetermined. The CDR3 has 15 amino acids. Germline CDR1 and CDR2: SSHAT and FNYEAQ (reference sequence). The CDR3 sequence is CASSLIMASYNEQFF. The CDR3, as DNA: TGTGCTAGCAGTCTCATCATGGCATCCTACAATGAGCAGTTCTTC.

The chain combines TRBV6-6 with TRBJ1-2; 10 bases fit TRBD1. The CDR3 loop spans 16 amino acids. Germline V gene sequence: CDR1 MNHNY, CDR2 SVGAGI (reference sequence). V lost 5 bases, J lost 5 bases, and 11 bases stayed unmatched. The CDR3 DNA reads TGTGCCAGCAGTCCCCAGGGACAGGGGATAAGTTATGGCTACACCTTC. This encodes CASSPQGQGISYGYTF.

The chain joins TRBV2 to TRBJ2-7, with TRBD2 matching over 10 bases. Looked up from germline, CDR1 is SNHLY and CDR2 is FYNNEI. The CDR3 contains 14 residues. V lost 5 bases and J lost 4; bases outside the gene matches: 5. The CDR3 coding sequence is TGTGCCAGCAGTTTCCTAGCGGGGGTGTACGAGCAGTACTTC. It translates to CASSFLAGVYEQYF.

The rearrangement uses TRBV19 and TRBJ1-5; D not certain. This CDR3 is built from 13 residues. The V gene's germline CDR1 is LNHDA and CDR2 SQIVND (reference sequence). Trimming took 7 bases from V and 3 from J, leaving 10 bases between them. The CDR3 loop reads CASKAGYNQPQHF. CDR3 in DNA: TGTGCCAGTAAAGCAGGTTACAATCAGCCCCAGCATTTT.

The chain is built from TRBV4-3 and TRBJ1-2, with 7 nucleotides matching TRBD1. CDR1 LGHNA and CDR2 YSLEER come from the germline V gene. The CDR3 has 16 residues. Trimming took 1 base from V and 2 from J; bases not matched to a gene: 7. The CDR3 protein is CASSQVTGTENYGYTF. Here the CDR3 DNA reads TGCGCCAGCAGCCAAGTTACCGGGACAGAGAACTATGGCTACACCTTC.

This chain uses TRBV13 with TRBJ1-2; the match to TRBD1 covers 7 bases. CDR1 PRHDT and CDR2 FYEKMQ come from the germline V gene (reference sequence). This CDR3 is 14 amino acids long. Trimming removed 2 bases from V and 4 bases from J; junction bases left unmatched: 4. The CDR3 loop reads CASSLQGGAYGYTF. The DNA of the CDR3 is TGTGCCAGCAGCTTACAGGGGGGAGCCTATGGCTACACCTTC.

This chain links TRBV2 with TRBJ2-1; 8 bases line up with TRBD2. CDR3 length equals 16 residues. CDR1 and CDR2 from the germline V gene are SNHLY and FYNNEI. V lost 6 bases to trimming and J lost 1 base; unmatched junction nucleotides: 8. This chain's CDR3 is CASSQDSGASYNEQFF. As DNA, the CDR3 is TGTGCCAGCAGCCAGGATAGCGGGGCGTCCTACAATGAGCAGTTCTTC.

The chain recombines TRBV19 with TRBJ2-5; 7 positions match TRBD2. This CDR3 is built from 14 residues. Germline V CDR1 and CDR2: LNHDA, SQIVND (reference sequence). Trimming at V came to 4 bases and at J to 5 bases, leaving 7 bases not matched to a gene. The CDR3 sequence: CASSKGGKGETQYF. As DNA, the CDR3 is TGTGCCAGTAGTAAGGGAGGGAAAGGGGAGACCCAGTACTTC.

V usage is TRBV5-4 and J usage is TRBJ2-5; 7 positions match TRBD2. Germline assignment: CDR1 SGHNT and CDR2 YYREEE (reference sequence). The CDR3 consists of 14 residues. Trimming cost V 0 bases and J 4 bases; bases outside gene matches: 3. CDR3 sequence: CASSLVGTTETQYF. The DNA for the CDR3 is TGTGCCAGCAGCTTGGTTGGGACTACAGAGACCCAGTACTTC. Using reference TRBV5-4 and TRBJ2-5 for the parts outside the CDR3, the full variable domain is ETGVTQSPTHLIKTRGQQVTLRCSSQSGHNTVSWYQQALGQGPQFIFQYYREEENGRGNFPPRFSGLQFPNYSSELNVNALELDDSALYLCASSLVGTTETQYFGPGTRLLVL.

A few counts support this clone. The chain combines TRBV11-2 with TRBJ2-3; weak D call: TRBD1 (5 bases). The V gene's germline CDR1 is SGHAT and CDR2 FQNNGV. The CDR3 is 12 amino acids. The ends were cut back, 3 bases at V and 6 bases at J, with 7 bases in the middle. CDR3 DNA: TGTGCCAGCAGCTTTTACAGGGATACGCAGTATTTT. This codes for CASSFYRDTQYF.

CDR3 in DNA: TGTGCCAGCATAGCCCACGGGACCTACGAGCAGTACTTC. Protein sequence: CASIAHGTYEQYF. J is TRBJ2-7 and V is TRBV6-5, with a possible D match to TRBD2 (5 bases). V gave up 7 bases and J gave up 2 bases, with 12 bases separating them. This CDR3 contains 13 residues. Germline-derived CDR1 and CDR2 are MNHEY and SVGAGI.